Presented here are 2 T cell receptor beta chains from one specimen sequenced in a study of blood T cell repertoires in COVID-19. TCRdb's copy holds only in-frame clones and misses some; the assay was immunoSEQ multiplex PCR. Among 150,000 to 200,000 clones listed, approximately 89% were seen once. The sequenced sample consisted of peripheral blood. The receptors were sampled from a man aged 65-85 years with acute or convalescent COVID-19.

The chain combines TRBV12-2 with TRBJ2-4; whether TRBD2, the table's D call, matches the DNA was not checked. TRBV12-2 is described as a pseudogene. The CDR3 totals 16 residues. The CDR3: CASRFGYGGDKNIQYF. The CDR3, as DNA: TGTGCAAGTCGCTTCGGGTACGGGGGAGACAAAAACATTCAGTACTTC.

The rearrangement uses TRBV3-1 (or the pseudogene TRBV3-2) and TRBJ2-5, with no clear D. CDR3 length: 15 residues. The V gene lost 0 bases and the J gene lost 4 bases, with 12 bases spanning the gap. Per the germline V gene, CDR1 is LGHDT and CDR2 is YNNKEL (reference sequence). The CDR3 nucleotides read TGTGCCAGCAGCCAAGAGTCCTTAAGGAGAGAGACCCAGTACTTC. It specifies CASSQESLRRETQYF.